The 15 T cell receptor beta chains reported below all come from one sample, sequenced in a study of T cell repertoires in cytomegalovirus infection. TCRdb called the reads again in MiXCR, with one record for every CDR3 protein. Here the sample spans around 900,000 distinct CDR3 sequences, less than 35% being singletons. Their antigens remain unidentified. This sample comprised cultured CD8+ T cells from PBMCs, obtained from culture after CMV antigen stimulation. Source of these receptors: a human donor in good health (CMV status not recorded). Some clones in this sample may be carry-over from other donors' samples.

Only a few counts were recorded for this clonotype. This sequence joins TRBV6-1 and TRBJ2-5; 9 bases map to TRBD2. Per the germline V gene, CDR1 is MNHNS and CDR2 is SASEGT. V was clipped by 5 bases and J by 1 base; unmatched bases: 5. The CDR3 runs 15 residues. In DNA, the CDR3 is TGTGCCAGCAGTTACGGCGGGGGGGCCCAAGAGACCCAGTACTTC. Protein: CASSYGGGAQETQYF.

J is TRBJ2-7 and V is TRBV12-3 or TRBV12-4, with D perhaps matching TRBD2 (6 bases). The V end lost 7 bases, the J end lost 2 bases, and 12 bases lay between the germline ends. The CDR3 spans 13 residues. In nucleotides, the CDR3 is TGTGCCAGCACTGGAGGGCAGACCTACGAGCAGTACTTC. Translated: CASTGGQTYEQYF.

The chain couples TRBV12-3 or TRBV12-4 to TRBJ1-6; D perhaps matches TRBD1 (6 bases). The V and J ends lost 6 bases and 7 bases respectively, with 13 bases between them. This CDR3 is built from 14 residues. The CDR3 loop reads CASSKQGENSPLHF. The CDR3 nucleotides read TGTGCCAGCAGCAAACAGGGTGAAAATTCACCCCTCCACTTT.

This clonotype was found many times. The chain is built from TRBV7-9 and TRBJ1-5; the match to TRBD1 covers 8 bases. This CDR3 spans 15 amino acids. CDR1 and CDR2 from the germline V gene are SEHNR and FQNEAQ (reference sequence). The J segment lost 5 bases and the V segment lost 3 bases, leaving 6 bases of the junction unmatched. DNA of the CDR3: TGTGCCAGCAGCTTCGGACAGGGTGGGGATCAGCCCCAGCATTTT. Protein product: CASSFGQGGDQPQHF.

V is TRBV12-3 or TRBV12-4 and J is TRBJ2-1, with a tentative D call TRBD1 (5 bases). The CDR3 is 13 residues long. Between the trimmed V and J ends, which lost 7 bases and 8 bases, there was a span of 15 bases. The CDR3 DNA reads as TGTGCCAGCACCCTGGGCAGGGCCCATGAGCAGTTCTTC. Protein sequence: CASTLGRAHEQFF.

This clonotype showed up just a few times. The chain joins TRBV4-1 to TRBJ1-1; TRBD1 might be the D (6 bases). Germline lookup yields CDR1 MGHRA and CDR2 YSYEKL. The CDR3 is made up of 17 amino acids. The ends were cut back, 1 base at V and 5 bases at J, with 20 bases in the middle. For the CDR3, the DNA is TGCGCCAGCAGCCAAGTGGTATCTTCGGGGGGCCGTACTGAAGCTTTCTTT. As protein: CASSQVVSSGGRTEAFF.

In this sample, this clonotype turned up a few times. The chain is built from TRBV7-9 and TRBJ2-5; TRBD2 matches at 13 bases. V gave up 5 bases and J gave up 4 bases; unmatched junction bases: 13. This CDR3 comprises 18 residues. Germline CDR1 and CDR2: SEHNR and FQNEAQ (reference sequence). CDR3 nucleotide sequence: TGTGCCAGCAGCCCACACGGACTAGCGGGGGAGCCCCGAGAGACCCAGTACTTC. Translated, it gives CASSPHGLAGEPRETQYF.

This chain connects TRBV7-9 to TRBJ1-1; a possible D gene is TRBD1 (5 bases). The CDR3 consists of 13 residues. Trimming took off 6 bases at V and 6 bases at J, with 14 bases between the two ends. Germline CDR1 is SEHNR and CDR2 is FQNEAQ (reference sequence). CDR3 nucleotide sequence: TGTGCCAGCAGGGGGGAGACGGTCGCTGAAGCTTTCTTT. Its translation: CASRGETVAEAFF.

This chain connects TRBV10-3 to TRBJ2-5; 7 bases map to TRBD1. The CDR3 has 13 residues. The junction had 10 bases not matched to a gene; V was cut back by 9 bases and J by 6 bases. Germline assignment: CDR1 ENHRY and CDR2 SYGVKD. CDR3 in DNA: TGTGCCATTACAGGGGACAGTGGGCAGACCCAGTACTTC. This translates into CAITGDSGQTQYF.

The sample holds a few counts of this clonotype. V usage is TRBV5-4 and J usage is TRBJ2-7, with 7 bases fitting TRBD1. This CDR3 comprises 13 residues. The J segment lost 5 bases and the V segment lost 4 bases, leaving 6 bases of the junction unmatched. Germline V gene sequence: CDR1 SGHNT, CDR2 YYREEE (reference sequence). CDR3 sequence: CASSMDRSNEQYF. The CDR3 DNA reads as TGTGCCAGCAGCATGGACAGGTCGAACGAGCAGTACTTC.

This clonotype was observed a single time. A much more abundant neighbour one base away suggests this may be a read error. The rearrangement uses TRBV6-5 and TRBJ2-1, with a tentative D call TRBD2 (6 bases). In germline, CDR1 is MNHEY, CDR2 SVGAGI. V gave up 3 bases and J gave up 6 bases, with 21 bases separating them. This CDR3 region has 17 residues. CDR3 sequence reads: CASSYTPSGDLSNEQFF. The CDR3 region has the DNA TGTGCCAGCAGTTATACTCCCTCGGGGGACCTAAGCAATGAGCAGTTCTTC.

The table lists this clonotype with a few counts. This chain joins TRBV6-4 and TRBJ2-1; tentative D call: TRBD2 (6 bases). Germline V CDR1 and CDR2: MRHNA, SNTAGT. CDR3 length: 13 amino acids. V lost 3 bases and J 9 bases, leaving 12 bases between the germline ends. CDR3 sequence: CASSEELASEQFF. The DNA of the CDR3 is TGTGCCAGCAGTGAAGAACTAGCAAGTGAGCAGTTCTTC.

This clonotype appeared once. The V call is TRBV6-6, the J call TRBJ1-1; 7 nucleotides match TRBD1. This CDR3 has 13 amino acids. The germline CDR1 and CDR2 sequences are MNHNY and SVGAGI (reference sequence). The junction had 9 bases not matched to a gene; V was cut back by 7 bases and J by 7 bases. DNA of the CDR3: TGTGCCAGCACCCCCGGACAGGTAGATGAAGCTTTCTTT. Its translation: CASTPGQVDEAFF.

This clonotype was detected ten times or more. V is TRBV7-6 and J is TRBJ1-5; D not resolved. The CDR3 length is 16 residues. V lost 1 base, J lost 0 bases, and 10 bases lay in between. Germline V gene sequence: CDR1 SGHVS, CDR2 FNYEAQ. Here the CDR3 DNA reads TGTGCCAGCAGCTTAGACTGGGGAAATAGCAATCAGCCCCAGCATTTT. As protein: CASSLDWGNSNQPQHF.

The chain uses TRBV19 and TRBJ1-1; D is ambiguous. The CDR3 contains 17 residues. Germline V gene data show CDR1 as LNHDA and CDR2 as SQIVND (reference sequence). Trimming left V 3 bases short and J 1 base short, with 18 bases between. CDR3 coding DNA: TGTGCCAGTAGTATGAATACATACACCGCTCAGAACACTGAAGCTTTCTTT. Its translation is CASSMNTYTAQNTEAFF. Full variable domain (rest looked up from reference TRBV19 and TRBJ1-1): DGGITQSPKYLFRKEGQNVTLSCEQNLNHDAMYWYRQDPGQGLRLIYYSQIVNDFQKGDIAEGYSVSREKKESFPLTVTSAQKNPTAFYLCASSMNTYTAQNTEAFFGQGTRLTVV.